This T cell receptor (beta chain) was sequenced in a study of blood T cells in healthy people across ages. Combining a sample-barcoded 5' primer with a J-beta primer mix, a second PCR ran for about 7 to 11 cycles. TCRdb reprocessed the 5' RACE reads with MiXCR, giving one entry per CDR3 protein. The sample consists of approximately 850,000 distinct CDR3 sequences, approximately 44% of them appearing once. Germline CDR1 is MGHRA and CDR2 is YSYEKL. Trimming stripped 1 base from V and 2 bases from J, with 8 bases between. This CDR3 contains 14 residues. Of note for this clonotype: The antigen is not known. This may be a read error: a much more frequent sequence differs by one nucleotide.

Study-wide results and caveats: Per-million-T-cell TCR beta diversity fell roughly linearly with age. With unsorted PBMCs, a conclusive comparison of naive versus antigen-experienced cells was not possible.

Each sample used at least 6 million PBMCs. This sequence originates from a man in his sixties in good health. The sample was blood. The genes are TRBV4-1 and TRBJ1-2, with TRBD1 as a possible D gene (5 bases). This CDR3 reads CASSQAAGNYGYTF. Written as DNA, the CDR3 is TGCGCCAGCAGCCAAGCTGCAGGGAACTATGGCTACACCTTC.